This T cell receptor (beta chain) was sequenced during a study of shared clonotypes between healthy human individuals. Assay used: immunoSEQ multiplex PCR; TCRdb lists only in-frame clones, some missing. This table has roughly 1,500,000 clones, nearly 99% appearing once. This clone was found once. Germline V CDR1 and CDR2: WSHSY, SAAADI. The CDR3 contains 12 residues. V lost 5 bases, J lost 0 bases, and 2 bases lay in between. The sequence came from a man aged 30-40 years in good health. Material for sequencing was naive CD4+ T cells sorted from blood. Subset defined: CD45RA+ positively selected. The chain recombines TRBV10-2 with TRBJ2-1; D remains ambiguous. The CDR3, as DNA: TGCGCCAGCAGTCGCTCCTACAATGAGCAGTTCTTC. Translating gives CASSRSYNEQFF.